The 19 T cell receptor beta chains reported below all come from one sample, sequenced in a study of spatial heterogeneity in lung cancer. Using its own MiXCR run on the 5' RACE reads, TCRdb lists one record per CDR3 protein. The sample consists of 11,000 to 15,000 distinct CDR3 sequences, around 10% of them appearing once. The time point is: sample taken at primary tumor resection. Sequencing was performed on whole RNA extracted from tumor and nontumor lung tissue, or from frozen PBMC, and the material was left unsorted. Here the sequenced sample was PBMCs, taken at surgery. The origin of the receptors is a male donor with early-stage non-small cell lung cancer.

Concerning this clonotype itself: A much larger clone sits a single nucleotide away, making a read error possible. The chain couples TRBV28 to TRBJ2-7, with 7 bases lining up with TRBD1. Germline assignment: CDR1 MDHEN and CDR2 SYDVKM. This CDR3 is built from 12 residues. V lost 8 bases to trimming and J lost 7 bases; unmatched junction nucleotides: 8. The CDR3 DNA follows: TGTGCCAGCGGCCGCGGACAGGCGGAGCAGTACTTC. Its translation is CASGRGQAEQYF. The full variable domain, in which reference TRBV28 and TRBJ2-7 provide the parts outside the CDR3, is DVKVTQSSRYLVKRTGEKVFLECVQDMDHENMFWYRQDPGLGLRLIYFSYDVKMKEKGDIPEGYSVSREKKERFSLILESASTNQTSMYLCASGRGQAEQYFGPGTRLTVT.

This clonotype was seen many times. A much larger clonotype is one base distant, so this may be a read error. The chain couples TRBV15 to TRBJ2-5, with TRBD2 identical over 8 bases. This CDR3 region has 17 residues. The germline V gene has CDR1 LNHNV and CDR2 YYDKDF (reference sequence). Here the CDR3 reads CATNRDGAGGLEETQYF. The CDR3 DNA sequence: TGTGCCACCAACAGAGATGGGGCGGGAGGCCTGGAAGAGACCCAGTACTTC. The entire variable domain, with the rest obtained from reference TRBV15 and TRBJ2-5, is as follows: DAMVIQNPRYQVTQFGKPVTLSCSQTLNHNVMYWYQQKSSQAPKLLFHYYDKDFNNEADTPDNFQSRRPNTSFCFLDIRSPGLGDTAMYLCATNRDGAGGLEETQYFGPGTRLLVL.

The table lists this clonotype with a few counts. This chain connects TRBV25-1 to TRBJ2-5, with a possible D match to TRBD1 (6 bases). Germline assignment: CDR1 MGHDK and CDR2 SYGVNS. Deletions cut 3 bases from V and 2 bases from J, with 13 bases between. This CDR3 has 15 amino acids. The CDR3: CASSEPGTGQETQYF. The CDR3 bases are TGTGCCAGCAGTGAGCCAGGTACAGGGCAAGAGACCCAGTACTTC.

In its sample, this clonotype was seen many times. The chain uses TRBV6-5 and TRBJ1-5; 8 bases line up with TRBD1. Trimming cost V 6 bases and J 1 base; bases outside gene matches: 5. Per germline, CDR1 MNHEY and CDR2 SVGAGI. CDR3 length: 15 amino acids. As DNA, the CDR3 is TGTGCCAGCAGCCGCGGACAGGGAAGCAATCAGCCCCAGCATTTT. Translated: CASSRGQGSNQPQHF.

By sample fraction, this clonotype is medium-sized. The chain has TRBV25-1 and TRBJ2-7; D possibly matches TRBD1 or TRBD2 (5 bases each). The CDR3 runs 13 residues. Trimming took off 6 bases at V and 1 base at J, with 10 bases between the two ends. Germline CDR1 is MGHDK and CDR2 is SYGVNS. For the CDR3, the DNA is TGTGCCAGCAGGGGGCTAGCTTCCTACGAGCAGTACTTC. Encoded protein: CASRGLASYEQYF.

This clonotype was seen at least ten times. The chain is built from TRBV19 and TRBJ2-3; TRBD2 matches 15 bases. The CDR3 loop spans 16 amino acids. The V gene's germline CDR1 is LNHDA and CDR2 SQIVND (reference sequence). J gave up 5 bases and V 4 bases, and 4 bases lay outside the gene matches. As DNA, the CDR3 is TGTGCCAGTAGTACCGGGACTAGCGGGAGGCGAGATACGCAGTATTTT. Protein: CASSTGTSGRRDTQYF.

This clonotype was counted at least ten times. The DNA for the CDR3 is TGTGCCAGCAGTCCCACTGGGAGGCTCGAACCTGGAAACACCATATATTTT. Its protein product is CASSPTGRLEPGNTIYF. The chain carries TRBV6-6 and TRBJ1-3; no clear D. V was clipped by 5 bases and J by 2 bases, with 19 bases between them. CDR1 is MNHNY, CDR2 SVGAGI, per germline (reference sequence). This CDR3 has 17 amino acids.

This clonotype was detected many times. The J gene is TRBJ2-7, the V gene TRBV7-9; the match to TRBD2 covers 9 bases. CDR3 size: 14 residues. Unmatched junction bases numbered 9, after V lost 6 bases and J lost 6 bases. The germline CDR1 and CDR2 sequences are SEHNR and FQNEAQ (reference sequence). CDR3 loop: CASSLSGRLSEQYF. Here the CDR3 DNA reads TGTGCCAGCAGTCTTAGCGGGAGACTGAGCGAGCAGTACTTC. Based on the CDR3 plus reference TRBV7-9 and TRBJ2-7, the full variable domain is DTGVSQNPRHKITKRGQNVTFRCDPISEHNRLYWYRQTLGQGPEFLTYFQNEAQLEKSRLLSDRFSAERPKGSFSTLEIQRTEQGDSAMYLCASSLSGRLSEQYFGPGTRLTVT.

The sample holds many counts of this clonotype. The V call is TRBV6-5, the J call TRBJ2-1; TRBD2 aligns across 16 bases. Per germline, CDR1 MNHEY and CDR2 SVGAGI. CDR3 length: 18 residues. The V and J ends lost 4 bases and 2 bases, in that order; junction bases with no gene match: 5. CDR3 in amino acids: CASSLGLAGGPTYNEQFF. CDR3 nucleotides: TGTGCCAGCAGTTTGGGACTAGCGGGAGGGCCTACCTACAATGAGCAGTTCTTC.

This clonotype showed up many times. The gene calls are TRBV5-4 and TRBJ2-7, with TRBD2 identical over 9 bases. The CDR3 contains 13 residues. Trimming took 2 bases from V and 5 from J; bases not matched to a gene: 2. Germline CDR1 reads SGHNT; CDR2 reads YYREEE (reference sequence). The CDR3: CASSFRTSDEQYF. The CDR3 nucleotides are TGTGCCAGCAGCTTCAGGACTAGCGACGAGCAGTACTTC. The whole variable domain, filled in from reference TRBV5-4 and TRBJ2-7, reads ETGVTQSPTHLIKTRGQQVTLRCSSQSGHNTVSWYQQALGQGPQFIFQYYREEENGRGNFPPRFSGLQFPNYSSELNVNALELDDSALYLCASSFRTSDEQYFGPGTRLTVT.

This clonotype was seen many times. V usage is TRBV12-3 or TRBV12-4 and J usage is TRBJ1-2; 10 bases agree with TRBD1. V gave up 6 bases and J gave up 5 bases; unmatched junction bases: 6. This CDR3 contains 14 residues. The CDR3 bases are TGTGCCAGCAGGCTCGGGACAGGGGCATATGGCTACACCTTC. Translation gives CASRLGTGAYGYTF.

This clonotype was picked up many times. This chain joins TRBV7-9 and TRBJ2-5, with TRBD2 as a possible D gene (5 bases). V dropped 5 bases and J dropped 0 bases, with 10 bases sitting between them. The CDR3 covers 14 residues. Germline CDR1 reads SEHNR; CDR2 reads FQNEAQ (reference sequence). This chain's CDR3 is CASSPSGNQETQYF. The CDR3 nucleotides read TGTGCCAGCAGCCCTTCCGGGAACCAAGAGACCCAGTACTTC.

This clonotype was recorded at least ten times. This chain joins TRBV7-6 and TRBJ2-7; D is possibly TRBD1 or TRBD2 (5 bases each). Germline-derived CDR1 and CDR2 are SGHVS and FNYEAQ. There are 14 residues in the CDR3. V lost 5 bases and J lost 5, with 16 bases in between. CDR3 sequence: CASSPDDRGHEQYF. Written as DNA, the CDR3 is TGTGCCAGCAGCCCCGACGACCGGGGCCACGAGCAGTACTTC.

This clonotype occurred many times. The chain uses TRBV28 and TRBJ2-5, with TRBD1 as a possible D gene (6 bases). CDR1 is MDHEN and CDR2 is SYDVKM in the germline V gene. The CDR3 contains 17 residues. Trimming pared 4 bases from V and 5 bases from J, leaving 23 bases between. As DNA, the CDR3 is TGTGCCAGCAGTTCCCCTGATCCAGGGGTACACTTTGAGACCCAGTACTTC. Its translation: CASSSPDPGVHFETQYF.

This clonotype was seen many times. V gene TRBV3-1 combines with J gene TRBJ2-1; 7 bases align to TRBD2. The CDR3 sequence is 15 residues long. Germline CDR1 reads LGHDT; CDR2 reads YNNKEL (reference sequence). The V segment lost 4 bases and the J segment 8 bases; nucleotides outside the gene matches: 11. The CDR3 nucleotides are TGTGCCAGCAGCCGTCGGGGGAAGCGGGACCATGAGCAGTTCTTC. Protein product: CASSRRGKRDHEQFF.

This clonotype occurred many times. This sequence joins TRBV6-1 and TRBJ1-5, with TRBD1 matching 9 bases. The CDR3 loop spans 15 amino acids. CDR1 and CDR2 from the germline V gene are MNHNS and SASEGT. The V and J ends lost 7 bases and 4 bases, in that order; junction bases with no gene match: 8. This CDR3 reads CASTRQGGDNQPQHF. CDR3 coding DNA: TGTGCCAGCACCCGACAGGGGGGAGATAATCAGCCCCAGCATTTT.

This clonotype has a count of ten or more. This chain links TRBV16 with TRBJ2-1; D remains unclear. Germline assignment: CDR1 KGHSY and CDR2 FQNENV. V was cut by 4 bases and J by 5 bases, with 12 bases left in between. CDR3 size: 14 residues. CDR3 residues: CASSPKVVDNEQFF. Here the CDR3 DNA reads TGTGCCAGCAGCCCGAAGGTGGTAGACAATGAGCAGTTCTTC.

The sample holds many counts of this clonotype. The chain uses TRBV20-1 and TRBJ1-2, with unresolved D. Germline CDR1 and CDR2: DFQATT and SNEGSKA (reference sequence). The V and J ends lost 0 bases and 3 bases respectively, with 11 bases between them. The CDR3 covers 14 residues. The CDR3 nucleotides read TGCAGTGCTAGAGAAGTAATAGGTGACTATGGCTACACCTTC. Translation gives CSAREVIGDYGYTF.

This clonotype was recorded many times. The genes are TRBV3-1 and TRBJ2-5; D is undetermined. The CDR3 length is 15 residues. Germline V gene lookup returns CDR1 LGHDT and CDR2 YNNKEL (reference sequence). Trimming pared 6 bases from V and 2 bases from J, leaving 16 bases between. The CDR3 coding sequence is TGTGCCAGCAGTAAGATCGGTAGGGAACAAGAGACCCAGTACTTC. Protein sequence: CASSKIGREQETQYF.